These 5 T cell receptor beta chains share one sample of origin, sequenced in a study of T cells in Graves' hyperthyroidism and ophthalmopathy. RNA transcripts were the template for amplifying TCR beta CDR3 regions. RT-PCR in the first round (using the HTBI primer set) targeted the TCR CDR3. TCRdb reprocessed the multiplex PCR reads via MiXCR and lists one record per CDR3 protein. The table shows approximately 400,000 distinct CDR3 sequences, with about 14% occurring only once. Material for sequencing was blood. All receptors come from a man in his forties or fifties with Graves' ophthalmopathy.

This clonotype was observed a few times. The junction differs from germline at one of its ends, possibly a read error. This chain links TRBV6-2 or TRBV6-3 with TRBJ2-2; D gene ambiguous. CDR1 is MNHEY, CDR2 SVGEGT, per germline. The CDR3 sequence is 15 residues long. The CDR3 DNA is TGTGCCAACAGTATCACAGATTCCGGAACCGGGGAGCTGTTTTTT. Amino acids: CANSITDSGTGELFF.

At least ten counts were recorded for this clonotype. The CDR3 region is CASSPPQGMYNEQFF. The CDR3 bases are TGTGCCAGCAGCCCTCCGCAGGGTATGTACAATGAGCAGTTCTTC. This chain connects TRBV11-3 to TRBJ2-1; D is possibly TRBD1 (5 bases). Germline V gives CDR1 SGHNT, CDR2 YENEEA. CDR3 length: 15 residues. The V and J ends lost 5 bases and 4 bases respectively, with 15 bases between them.

This clonotype was counted a few times. The V call is TRBV19, the J call TRBJ2-1; perhaps D is TRBD1 or TRBD2 (5 bases each). The CDR3 length is 12 residues. In germline, CDR1 is LNHDA, CDR2 SQIVND (reference sequence). V was clipped by 7 bases and J by 9 bases, with 13 bases between them. The CDR3: CASTPRAGEQFF. DNA for the CDR3: TGTGCCAGTACCCCCAGGGCGGGTGAGCAGTTCTTC.

For this clonotype: It may be a read error: a sequence one base away is much more abundant. No conserved phenylalanine or tryptophan is present at the end of the CDR3, so a read error is the likely explanation. This chain uses TRBV3-1 with TRBJ1-1; tentative D call: TRBD1 (6 bases). V lost 8 bases and J 1 base, leaving 17 bases between the germline ends. The V gene's germline CDR1 is LGHDT and CDR2 YNNKEL (reference sequence). The CDR3 runs 15 residues. The CDR3 nucleotides read TGTGCCAGCCAAAACGACGGGACATGGAACACTGAAGCTTTCCTT. Its protein product is CASQNDGTWNTEAFL.

V and J are TRBV5-6 and TRBJ2-6; D unclear. This CDR3 is 14 amino acids long. Trimming cost V 6 bases and J 0 bases, with 7 bases left between them. Germline loops: CDR1 SGHDT, CDR2 YYEEEE. In nucleotides, the CDR3 is TGTGCCAGCAACGACGGCTCTGGGGCCAACGTCCTGACTTTC. Translated, it gives CASNDGSGANVLTF.